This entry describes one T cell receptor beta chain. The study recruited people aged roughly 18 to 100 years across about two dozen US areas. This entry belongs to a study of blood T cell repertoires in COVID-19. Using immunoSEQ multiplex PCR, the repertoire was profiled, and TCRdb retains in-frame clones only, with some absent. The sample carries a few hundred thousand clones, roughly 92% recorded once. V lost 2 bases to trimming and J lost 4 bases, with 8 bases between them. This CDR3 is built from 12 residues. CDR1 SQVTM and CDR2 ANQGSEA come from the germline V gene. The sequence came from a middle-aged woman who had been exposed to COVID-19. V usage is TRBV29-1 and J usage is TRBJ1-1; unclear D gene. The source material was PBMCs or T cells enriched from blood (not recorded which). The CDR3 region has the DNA TGCAGCGTTGAACACTCGAGCACTGAAGCTTTCTTT. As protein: CSVEHSSTEAFF.